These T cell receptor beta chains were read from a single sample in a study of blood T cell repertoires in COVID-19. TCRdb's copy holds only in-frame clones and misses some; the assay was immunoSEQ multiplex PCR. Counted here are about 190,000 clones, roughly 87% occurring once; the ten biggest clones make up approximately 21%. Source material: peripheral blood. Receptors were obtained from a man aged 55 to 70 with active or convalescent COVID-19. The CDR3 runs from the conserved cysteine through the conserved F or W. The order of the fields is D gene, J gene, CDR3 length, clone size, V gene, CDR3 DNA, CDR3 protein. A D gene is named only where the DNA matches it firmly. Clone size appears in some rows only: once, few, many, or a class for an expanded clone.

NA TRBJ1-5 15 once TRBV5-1 TGCGCCAGCAGCGCCTTTGCAGGGGCCAATCAGCCCCAGCATTTT CASSAFAGANQPQHF
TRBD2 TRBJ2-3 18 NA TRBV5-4 TGTGCCAGCAGCTTGGGACTAGCGGGGGGCATTGGCACAGATACGCAGTATTTT CASSLGLAGGIGTDTQYF
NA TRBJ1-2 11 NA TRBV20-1 TGCAGTGCTAGTCCAGGGGATGGCTACACCTTC CSASPGDGYTF
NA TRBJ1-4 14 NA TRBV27 TGTGCCAGCAGTTTATCCAGGGGACGAGAAAAACTGTTTTTT CASSLSRGREKLFF
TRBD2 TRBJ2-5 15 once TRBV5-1 TGCGCCAGCAGCTTGGCCAGTCGGGGGGAAGAGACCCAGTACTTC CASSLASRGEETQYF
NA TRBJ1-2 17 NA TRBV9 TGTGCCAGCAGCGTAGGGGCCTTAGGAGGGACGGCCTATGGCTACACCTTC CASSVGALGGTAYGYTF
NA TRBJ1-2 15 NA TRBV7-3 TGTGCCAGCAGCTTCTACCAGGGTGGTGGGTATGGCTACACCTTC CASSFYQGGGYGYTF
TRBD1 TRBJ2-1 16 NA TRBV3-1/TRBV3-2 TGTGCCAGCAGGCCGACAGGGGCCCCCTCCTACAATGAGCAGTTCTTC CASRPTGAPSYNEQFF
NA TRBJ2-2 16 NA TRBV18 TGTGCCAGCTCACCCACCTCAGGGGCAATCACCGGGGAGCTGTTTTTT CASSPTSGAITGELFF
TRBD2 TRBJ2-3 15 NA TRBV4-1 TGCGCCAGCTCCCTACTAGCCGGGGGGACAGATACGCAGTATTTT CASSLLAGGTDTQYF
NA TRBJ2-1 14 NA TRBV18 TGTGCCAGCTCACCTCTAGTCCCCTACAATGAGCAGTTCTTC CASSPLVPYNEQFF
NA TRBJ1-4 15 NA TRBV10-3 TGTGCCATCAGAGCGGGTGTTGCAACTAATGAAAAACTGTTTTTT CAIRAGVATNEKLFF
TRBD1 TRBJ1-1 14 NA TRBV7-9 TGTGCCAGCAGCCATAACAGGGGGCGCGCTGAAGCTTTCTTT CASSHNRGRAEAFF
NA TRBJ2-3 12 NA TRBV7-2 TGTGCCAGCAGCTCACAATTGGTTACGCAGTATTTT CASSSQLVTQYF
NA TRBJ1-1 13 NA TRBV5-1 TGCGCCAGCAGCCTTACAGGGAACGCTGAAGCTTTCTTT CASSLTGNAEAFF
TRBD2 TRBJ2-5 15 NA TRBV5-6 TGTGCCAGCAGCTTGCAAGCGGGGCCCCAAGAGACCCAGTACTTC CASSLQAGPQETQYF
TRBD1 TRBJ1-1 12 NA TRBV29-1 TGCAGCGCAGGACAGGGTAACACTGAAGCTTTCTTT CSAGQGNTEAFF
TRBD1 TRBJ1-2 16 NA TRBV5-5 TGTGCCAGCAGCTTGCGCCCGGGACAGACTAACTATGGCTACACCTTC CASSLRPGQTNYGYTF
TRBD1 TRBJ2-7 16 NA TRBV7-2 TGTGCCAGCAGCCCAAAAGGGACAGGGGGCTCCTACGAGCAGTACTTC CASSPKGTGGSYEQYF
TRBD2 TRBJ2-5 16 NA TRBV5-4 TGTGCCAGCAGCCCAGGGACTAGCGGGGTCCAAGAGACCCAGTACTTC CASSPGTSGVQETQYF
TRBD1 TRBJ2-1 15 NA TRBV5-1 TGCGCCAGCAGCGATGCCGGGACAGGGGCCAATGAGCAGTTCTTC CASSDAGTGANEQFF
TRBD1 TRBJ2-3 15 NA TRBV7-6 TGTGCCAGCAGCCTGGGACAGGGAGTTTCAGATACGCAGTATTTT CASSLGQGVSDTQYF
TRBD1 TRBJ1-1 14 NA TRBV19 TGTGCCAGTATCCGGACAGGTCAAAACACTGAAGCTTTCTTT CASIRTGQNTEAFF
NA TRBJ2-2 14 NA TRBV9 TGTGCCAGCAGCGTACCAGCGAACACCGGGGAGCTGTTTTTT CASSVPANTGELFF
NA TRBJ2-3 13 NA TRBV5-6 TGTGCCAGCCGTACCTCTCGAGGGGATACGCAGTATTTT CASRTSRGDTQYF
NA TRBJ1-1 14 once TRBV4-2 TGTGCCAGCAGCCAAAACGGTCCCAGGATTGAAGCTTTCTTT CASSQNGPRIEAFF
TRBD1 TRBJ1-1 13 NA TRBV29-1 TGCAGCGGGGGGGACAGGGTGAACACTGAAGCTTTCTTT CSGGDRVNTEAFF
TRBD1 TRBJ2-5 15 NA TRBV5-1 TGCGCCAGCAGCACCGGGACAGGGGGCAGTGAGACCCAGTACTTC CASSTGTGGSETQYF
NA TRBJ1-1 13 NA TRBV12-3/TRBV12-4 TGTGCCAGCAGTTTAGGGGCCTCCACTGAAGCTTTCTTT CASSLGASTEAFF
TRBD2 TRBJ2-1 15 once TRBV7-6 TGTGCCAGCAGTCCGCGGGGGGGGTCCTACAATGAGCAGTTCTTC CASSPRGGSYNEQFF
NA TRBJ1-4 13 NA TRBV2 TGTGCCAGCACGTGGGGGGGTTACGAAAAACTGTTTTTT CASTWGGYEKLFF
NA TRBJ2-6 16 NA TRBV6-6 TGTGCCAGCAGTTCGACAGTAAGCTCTGGGGCCAACGTCCTGACTTTC CASSSTVSSGANVLTF
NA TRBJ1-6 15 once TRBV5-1 TGCGCCAGCAGCTGGGGGGGAAGCTATAATTCACCCCTCCACTTT CASSWGGSYNSPLHF
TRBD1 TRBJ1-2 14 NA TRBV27 TGTGCCAGCAGTTTAAACAGGGGGCAGGGGGGCTACACCTTC CASSLNRGQGGYTF
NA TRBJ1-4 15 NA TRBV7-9 TGTGCCAGCAGCCGGGACACCCCAACTAATGAAAAACTGTTTTTT CASSRDTPTNEKLFF
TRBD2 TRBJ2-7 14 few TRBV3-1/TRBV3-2 TGTGCCAGCAGCCACTTAGCGGGGGCCTACGAGCAGTACTTC CASSHLAGAYEQYF
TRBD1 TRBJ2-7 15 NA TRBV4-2 TGTGCCAGCAGCCGGGACAGGGGACAATCCTACGAGCAGTACTTC CASSRDRGQSYEQYF
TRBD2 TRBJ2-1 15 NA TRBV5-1 TGCGCCAGCAGCTTAGGCGGGGGGGCCGGGAATGAGCAGTTCTTC CASSLGGGAGNEQFF
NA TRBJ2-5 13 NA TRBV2 TGTGCCAGCAGTTTGGGACTTGGGCAGACCCAGTACTTC CASSLGLGQTQYF
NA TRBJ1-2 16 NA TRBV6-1 TGTGCCAGCAGTGAACAGAGTTGGAGGCCTAACTATGGCTACACCTTC CASSEQSWRPNYGYTF
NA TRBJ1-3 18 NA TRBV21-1 TGTGCCAGCAGCACACGGGACAGGGGGTTTGTAGTTGGAAACACCATATATTTT CASSTRDRGFVVGNTIYF
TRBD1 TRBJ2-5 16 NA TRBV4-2 TGTGCCAGCAGCCAAGAAGCGAAACAGGGGGAAGAGACCCAGTACTTC CASSQEAKQGEETQYF
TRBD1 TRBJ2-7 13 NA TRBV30 TGTGCCTGGGGAAGGGACAGTCCCTACGAGCAGTACTTC CAWGRDSPYEQYF
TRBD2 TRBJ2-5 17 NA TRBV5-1 TGCGCCAGCAGCCCCCGGACTAGCGGGGGGGCCCGAGAGACCCAGTACTTC CASSPRTSGGARETQYF
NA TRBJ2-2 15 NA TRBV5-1 TGCGCCAGCAGCGGAAACACAGGTCACACCGGGGAGCTGTTTTTT CASSGNTGHTGELFF